The next 18 T cell receptor beta chains were all read from a single sample in a study of cytomegalovirus exposure and HLA in healthy donors. With 60 Vbeta and 13 Jbeta primers, the PCR was carried out. Generated by immunoSEQ multiplex PCR, the TCRdb table keeps only in-frame clones and is missing some. Of about 25,000 clones in the sample, nearly 80% are singletons; the top ten hold approximately 5%. The sample was PBMCs. The receptor source for this set is a male donor in good health and CMV-seronegative.

The chain combines TRBV27 with TRBJ2-7, with D perhaps TRBD1 (5 bases). CDR1 MNHEY and CDR2 SMNVEV come from the germline V gene (reference sequence). The CDR3 spans 13 residues. V lost 4 bases and J 2 bases, leaving 9 bases between the germline ends. The CDR3 sequence is CASSSGHAYEQYF. DNA for the CDR3: TGTGCCAGCAGTTCCGGACACGCCTACGAGCAGTACTTC.

V is TRBV28 and J is TRBJ1-4; D is unresolved. Per the germline V gene, CDR1 is MDHEN and CDR2 is SYDVKM. This CDR3 region has 15 residues. V was cut by 5 bases and J by 4 bases, with 14 bases left in between. The CDR3 region has the DNA TGTGCCAGCAGTCCTGCGGTCTCTCGTAATGAAAAACTGTTTTTT. Translation gives CASSPAVSRNEKLFF.

On this clone: The same CDR3 can be traced to other DNA sequences in this sample. The chain has TRBV27 and TRBJ2-7; the match to TRBD2 covers 8 bases. V lost 4 bases to trimming and J lost 0 bases; unmatched junction nucleotides: 11. This CDR3 comprises 17 residues. Per germline, CDR1 MNHEY and CDR2 SMNVEV (reference sequence). CDR3 loop: CASSSLTSGGYSYEQYF. CDR3 nucleotides: TGTGCCAGCAGTTCCCTAACTAGCGGAGGCTACTCCTACGAGCAGTACTTC.

The chain employs TRBV28 and TRBJ1-2; weak D call: TRBD1 (6 bases). V dropped 6 bases and J dropped 0 bases, with 20 bases sitting between them. Germline CDR1 reads MDHEN; CDR2 reads SYDVKM. The CDR3 contains 17 residues. Here the CDR3 reads CASSNLLPGAPNYGYTF. For the CDR3, the DNA is TGTGCCAGCAGCAACCTCCTTCCAGGGGCGCCTAACTATGGCTACACCTTC.

Only a few counts were recorded for this clone. The rearrangement joins TRBV7-2 to TRBJ2-7, with 9 nucleotides matching TRBD1. V trimming: 5 bases; J trimming: 3 bases; junction bases outside the gene matches: 5. Per the germline V gene, CDR1 is SGHTA and CDR2 is FQGNSA. The CDR3 extends over 14 amino acids. The CDR3 bases are TGTGCCAGCAGCCCGATGGACAGGGGCTACGAGCAGTACTTC. Its translation is CASSPMDRGYEQYF.

The chain carries TRBV19 and TRBJ2-2, with D possibly being TRBD2 (6 bases). The ends were cut back, 10 bases at V and 6 bases at J, with 21 bases in the middle. From germline, CDR1 is LNHDA and CDR2 SQIVND (reference sequence). There are 15 residues in the CDR3. Written as DNA, the CDR3 is TGTGCCACCAAGAGGCGGGGTCTCCGATCCGGGGAGCTGTTTTTT. It specifies CATKRRGLRSGELFF.

V and J are TRBV27 and TRBJ2-2; 7 nucleotides line up with TRBD1. V lost 6 bases, J lost 5 bases, and 12 bases stayed unmatched. The CDR3 consists of 16 residues. The germline gives CDR1 MNHEY, CDR2 SMNVEV (reference sequence). The CDR3 coding sequence is TGTGCCAGCAGCAACCGATGGACAGGAGGTACCGGGGAGCTGTTTTTT. Translated, it gives CASSNRWTGGTGELFF.

The CDR3 DNA follows: TGTGCCAGTTGGCCGTCGAACACCGGGGAGCTGTTTTTT. It codes for CASWPSNTGELFF. This chain connects TRBV28 to TRBJ2-2; D not certain. The V and J ends lost 9 bases and 0 bases respectively, with 8 bases between them. Germline CDR1 and CDR2: MDHEN and SYDVKM. The CDR3 loop spans 13 amino acids. Based on the CDR3 plus reference TRBV28 and TRBJ2-2, the full variable domain is DVKVTQSSRYLVKRTGEKVFLECVQDMDHENMFWYRQDPGLGLRLIYFSYDVKMKEKGDIPEGYSVSREKKERFSLILESASTNQTSMYLCASWPSNTGELFFGEGSRLTVL.

This clone was recorded only once. The rearrangement joins TRBV1 to TRBJ2-1; the tabulated D call, TRBD2, remains unverified against the DNA. TRBV1 is annotated as a pseudogene. The length of the CDR3 is 12 residues. The CDR3 sequence: CTGSGTYNEQFF. The CDR3 coding sequence is TGCACTGGCTCCGGGACCTACAATGAGCAGTTCTTC.

The CDR3 region is CASSLVQASTDTQYF. Written as DNA, the CDR3 is TGCGCCAGCAGCCTGGTACAGGCTAGCACAGATACGCAGTATTTT. The chain has TRBV5-1 and TRBJ2-3, with a weak D call TRBD1 (5 bases). Trimming cost V 4 bases and J 0 bases, with 12 bases left between them. The CDR3 length is 15 residues. Germline CDR1 and CDR2: SGHRS and YFSETQ. Full variable domain (rest looked up from reference TRBV5-1 and TRBJ2-3): KAGVTQTPRYLIKTRGQQVTLSCSPISGHRSVSWYQQTPGQGLQFLFEYFSETQRNKGNFPGRFSGRQFSNSRSEMNVSTLELGDSALYLCASSLVQASTDTQYFGPGTRLTVL.

V gene TRBV19 combines with J gene TRBJ2-3; 8 positions match TRBD2. The CDR3 is made up of 14 amino acids. Unmatched junction bases numbered 8, after V lost 11 bases and J lost 1 base. Looked up from germline, CDR1 is LNHDA and CDR2 is SQIVND (reference sequence). CDR3 in amino acids: CAGDSGNRTDTQYF. CDR3 coding DNA: TGTGCCGGGGATAGCGGGAACCGCACAGATACGCAGTATTTT.

V usage is TRBV20-1 and J usage is TRBJ1-2; 7 bases match TRBD1. CDR3 size: 11 residues. Germline trimming cut 6 bases from V and 8 bases from J; bases unmatched to any gene: 6. Per germline, CDR1 DFQATT and CDR2 SNEGSKA (reference sequence). CDR3 in amino acids: CSARGYRGYTF. CDR3 in DNA: TGCAGTGCCAGGGGGTACCGAGGCTACACCTTC.

The chain recombines TRBV28 with TRBJ2-7, with 8 bases that match TRBD1. Germline assignment: CDR1 MDHEN and CDR2 SYDVKM. The CDR3 totals 16 residues. The V gene end was trimmed by 6 bases and the J gene end by 0 bases; junction bases not matched to a gene: 10. CDR3: CASRPDRGRSSYEQYF. The DNA of the CDR3 is TGTGCCAGCAGGCCCGACAGGGGCCGGAGCTCCTACGAGCAGTACTTC.

This chain links TRBV2 with TRBJ2-7; possibly TRBD1 for D (5 bases). Germline lookup yields CDR1 SNHLY and CDR2 FYNNEI. The germline V and J ends were trimmed by 8 bases and 6 bases, with 11 bases remaining between them. The CDR3 length is 11 residues. DNA of the CDR3: TGTGCCAGCTCCCCAGGGCGCGAGCAGTACTTC. The encoded protein is CASSPGREQYF.

V is TRBV18 and J is TRBJ2-4; D is perhaps TRBD1 (6 bases). The CDR3 runs 14 residues. V gave up 0 bases and J gave up 6 bases, with 9 bases separating them. Germline V CDR1 and CDR2: KGHSH, LQKENI. The CDR3 reads CASSPPDRGNIQYF. The CDR3 nucleotides are TGTGCCAGCTCACCACCGGACAGAGGAAACATTCAGTACTTC.

V gene TRBV6-5 combines with J gene TRBJ2-1; 7 bases agree with TRBD2. The germline V gene has CDR1 MNHEY and CDR2 SVGAGI. V shed 3 bases and J 5 bases; nucleotides not matched to a gene: 4. This CDR3 has 14 residues. The CDR3 spells CASSYGRAHNEQFF. The CDR3 nucleotides are TGTGCCAGCAGTTATGGGAGGGCCCACAATGAGCAGTTCTTC.

This rearrangement joins TRBV19 to TRBJ2-2; D not resolved. Trimming took off 3 bases at V and 2 bases at J, with 10 bases between the two ends. This CDR3 spans 15 amino acids. CDR1 is LNHDA and CDR2 is SQIVND in the germline V gene (reference sequence). The CDR3 bases are TGTGCCAGTAGTATCCTGGAGCTTAACACCGGGGAGCTGTTTTTT. This sequence encodes CASSILELNTGELFF. The whole variable domain, remainder taken from reference TRBV19 and TRBJ2-2, is DGGITQSPKYLFRKEGQNVTLSCEQNLNHDAMYWYRQDPGQGLRLIYYSQIVNDFQKGDIAEGYSVSREKKESFPLTVTSAQKNPTAFYLCASSILELNTGELFFGEGSRLTVL.

V usage is TRBV4-2 and J usage is TRBJ2-1; D is perhaps TRBD2 (7 bases). V was cut by 0 bases and J by 7 bases, with 28 bases left in between. The CDR3 sequence is 20 residues long. Germline V gives CDR1 LGHNA, CDR2 YNFKEQ. This CDR3 is CASSQDWGPGGGRSWNEQFF. The CDR3 DNA sequence: TGTGCCAGCAGCCAAGATTGGGGCCCGGGGGGCGGGAGATCCTGGAATGAGCAGTTCTTC.